A single sample gave rise to the 28 T cell receptor beta chains below, sequenced in a study of blood T cell repertoires in COVID-19 (dated by TCRdb to 2020 to 2021). Library generation was performed with the immunoSEQ multiplex PCR assay. Held by TCRdb, this immuneACCESS table contains in-frame sequences only and omits some clones. Under half of the omission traces to an unresolved V gene where checked; the cause of the rest is unknown. The table for this sample lists about 210,000 clones; around 84% of them were counted only once. Jointly, the top ten make up 3% to 3.5% of the sample. The sequenced sample was peripheral blood. The origin of the receptors is a man aged 55 to 70 with acute or convalescent COVID-19.

The V gene is TRBV3-1 (or the pseudogene TRBV3-2), the J gene TRBJ1-5; possible D gene TRBD1, 6 bases. The CDR3 totals 13 residues. Trimming took off 1 base at V and 9 bases at J, with 10 bases between the two ends. Germline V gene data show CDR1 as LGHDT and CDR2 as YNNKEL (reference sequence). The CDR3 DNA follows: TGTGCCAGCAGCCAAGTTTCAGGGGCGCCCCAGCATTTT. This translates into CASSQVSGAPQHF.

The chain combines TRBV5-4 with TRBJ1-6; 11 nucleotides agree with TRBD1. The CDR3 sequence is 18 residues long. CDR1 and CDR2 from the germline V gene are SGHNT and YYREEE (reference sequence). With V trimmed by 4 bases and J by 0 bases, 6 bases remained unmatched. The CDR3 sequence: CASSAGTGGPSYNSPLHF. CDR3 nucleotides: TGTGCCAGCAGCGCCGGGACAGGGGGACCCTCCTATAATTCACCCCTCCACTTT.

CDR3 DNA sequence: TGTGCCAGCAGCCCGGTATCAGGGACTTACTACGAGCAGTACTTC. It yields the protein CASSPVSGTYYEQYF. The chain carries TRBV3-1 (or the pseudogene TRBV3-2) and TRBJ2-7, with D perhaps matching TRBD2 (6 bases). Germline CDR1 and CDR2: LGHDT and YNNKEL (reference sequence). CDR3 size: 15 residues. The V gene lost 4 bases and the J gene lost 3 bases, with 16 bases spanning the gap.

The chain uses TRBV29-1 and TRBJ2-7; 8 bases align to TRBD1. The CDR3 spans 14 residues. Germline V gene lookup returns CDR1 SQVTM and CDR2 ANQGSEA. The V and J ends lost 4 bases and 3 bases, in that order; junction bases with no gene match: 8. For the CDR3, the DNA is TGCAGCGTTGGGGGGTCAGGGGGCGTCTACGAGCAGTACTTC. Translation: CSVGGSGGVYEQYF.

This clone was recorded only once. This sequence joins TRBV9 and TRBJ1-5; D is ambiguous. With 4 bases removed from V and 2 bases from J, the gap between germline ends came to 10 bases. Germline V gene sequence: CDR1 SGDLS, CDR2 YYNGEE. The CDR3 length is 14 residues. CDR3 DNA: TGTGCCAGCAGCCCCGGCGGCGGCAATCAGCCCCAGCATTTT. Its translation is CASSPGGGNQPQHF.

The chain links TRBV5-1 to TRBJ2-3; the match to TRBD1 covers 7 bases. The germline V gene encodes CDR1 SGHRS and CDR2 YFSETQ. Trimming at V came to 5 bases and at J to 0 bases, leaving 6 bases not matched to a gene. The CDR3 covers 15 residues. The CDR3 DNA follows: TGCGCCAGCAGGCGGACAGGCCAGAGCACAGATACGCAGTATTTT. Its translation: CASRRTGQSTDTQYF.

This chain joins TRBV28 and TRBJ1-4, with TRBD1 identical over 7 bases. This CDR3 has 15 residues. Germline CDR1 MDHEN, CDR2 SYDVKM. V shed 2 bases, J shed 4 bases, and the junction held 4 bases outside the gene matches. The CDR3 loop reads CASSLRGQFNEKLFF. The CDR3 coding sequence is TGTGCCAGCAGTTTAAGGGGACAGTTTAATGAAAAACTGTTTTTT. Combining the CDR3 with reference TRBV28 and TRBJ1-4 gives the whole variable domain DVKVTQSSRYLVKRTGEKVFLECVQDMDHENMFWYRQDPGLGLRLIYFSYDVKMKEKGDIPEGYSVSREKKERFSLILESASTNQTSMYLCASSLRGQFNEKLFFGSGTQLSVL.

The chain joins TRBV7-9 to TRBJ1-5, with 10 bases matching TRBD1. Germline V lookup: CDR1 SEHNR, CDR2 FQNEAQ (reference sequence). There are 15 residues in the CDR3. Trimming took 0 bases from V and 11 from J; bases not matched to a gene: 7. As DNA, the CDR3 is TGTGCCAGCAGCTTAGCTGGGACAGGGGATATGGCCCAGCATTTT. Amino acid sequence: CASSLAGTGDMAQHF.

The chain uses TRBV7-2 and TRBJ1-2; 12 bases fit TRBD1. The CDR3 contains 16 residues. CDR1 SGHTA and CDR2 FQGNSA come from the germline V gene. V was clipped by 5 bases and J by 7 bases; unmatched bases: 11. The DNA of the CDR3 is TGTGCCAGCAGCCCGGGGACAGGGGGCGCGCGTAGTGGCTACACCTTC. As protein: CASSPGTGGARSGYTF.

This clone has a count of ten or more. The sample carries other DNA sequences with the same CDR3. This chain links TRBV13 with TRBJ2-3; D is perhaps TRBD2 (6 bases). V was trimmed by 3 bases and J by 3 bases, leaving 10 bases between them. There are 14 residues in the CDR3. Germline CDR1 PRHDT, CDR2 FYEKMQ (reference sequence). CDR3 loop: CASSLEGSTDTQYF. The CDR3, as DNA: TGTGCCAGCAGCTTGGAGGGCTCGACAGATACGCAGTATTTT.

The chain uses TRBV7-2 and TRBJ2-5; D perhaps matches TRBD1 (6 bases). The CDR3 spans 13 residues. CDR1 SGHTA and CDR2 FQGNSA come from the germline V gene. Trimming pared 5 bases from V and 3 bases from J, leaving 10 bases between. The CDR3 region has the DNA TGTGCCAGCAGCACAGGGTTCAAAGAGACCCAGTACTTC. Translating gives CASSTGFKETQYF.

With regard to this clone: The sample holds other DNA sequences that translate to the same CDR3. The chain joins TRBV3-1 (or the pseudogene TRBV3-2) to TRBJ2-3; 11 bases agree with TRBD2. Per germline, CDR1 LGHDT and CDR2 YNNKEL (reference sequence). The CDR3 covers 16 residues. The ends lost 0 bases at V and 6 bases at J; junction bases unmatched: 5. As DNA, the CDR3 is TGTGCCAGCAGCCAAGAGCTAGCGGGGGGAGGGGATACGCAGTATTTT. Translation: CASSQELAGGGDTQYF.

The V gene is TRBV6-5, the J gene TRBJ1-3, with D tentatively TRBD1 (5 bases). Trimming left V 0 bases short and J 2 bases short, with 8 bases between. In germline, CDR1 is MNHEY, CDR2 SVGAGI. This CDR3 region has 15 residues. The CDR3 loop is CASSYSSGAGNTIYF. The CDR3 DNA reads as TGTGCCAGCAGTTACTCCTCGGGGGCTGGAAACACCATATATTTT.

The J gene is TRBJ1-1, the V gene TRBV18; 7 bases are shared with TRBD1. V lost 4 bases, J lost 6 bases, and 2 bases stayed unmatched. The CDR3 has 12 amino acids. The germline V gene encodes CDR1 KGHSH and CDR2 LQKENI. CDR3 DNA: TGTGCCAGCTCACTCGACAGGGCTGAAGCTTTCTTT. Translation: CASSLDRAEAFF.

The genes are TRBV19 and TRBJ2-7; 10 bases fit TRBD1. Germline V CDR1 and CDR2: LNHDA, SQIVND (reference sequence). The CDR3 covers 18 residues. V lost 4 bases, J lost 0 bases, and 12 bases stayed unmatched. CDR3 DNA: TGTGCCAGTAGTACTTTTGCTTCGTGGACAGGGGGCTCCTACGAGCAGTACTTC. It is translated as CASSTFASWTGGSYEQYF.

The chain carries TRBV2 and TRBJ1-6; the D gene is possibly TRBD1 (5 bases). V lost 3 bases and J 8 bases, leaving 11 bases between the germline ends. The CDR3 loop spans 14 amino acids. CDR1 is SNHLY, CDR2 FYNNEI, per germline. CDR3 protein: CASSDGGWDSPLHF. The CDR3 DNA reads TGTGCCAGCAGTGATGGGGGGTGGGATTCACCCCTCCACTTT.

This chain connects TRBV6-5 to TRBJ1-4; 8 nucleotides align to TRBD1. The CDR3 runs 14 residues. The germline gives CDR1 MNHEY, CDR2 SVGAGI. J gave up 8 bases and V 6 bases, and 8 bases lay outside the gene matches. The CDR3 is CASRSGQGREKLFF. CDR3 nucleotides: TGTGCCAGCAGGAGCGGACAGGGTAGGGAAAAACTGTTTTTT.

J is TRBJ1-6 and V is TRBV25-1, with TRBD1 identical over 10 bases. The CDR3 contains 14 residues. V was pared by 7 bases and J by 7 bases, with 4 bases of the junction left unmatched. The germline CDR1 and CDR2 sequences are MGHDK and SYGVNS. CDR3 sequence reads: CASKADRGNSPLHF. The CDR3 region has the DNA TGTGCCAGCAAAGCGGACAGGGGGAATTCACCCCTCCACTTT.

V is TRBV6-4 and J is TRBJ2-2; 9 bases are a match to TRBD2. Germline V gene data show CDR1 as MRHNA and CDR2 as SNTAGT. The CDR3 spans 17 residues. V shed 0 bases and J 5 bases; nucleotides not matched to a gene: 7. CDR3 residues: CASSDSKNSGGTGELFF. The DNA for the CDR3 is TGTGCCAGCAGTGACTCGAAAAATAGCGGGGGTACCGGGGAGCTGTTTTTT.

This chain joins TRBV5-6 and TRBJ2-2; D is ambiguous. This CDR3 has 14 amino acids. The V gene's germline CDR1 is SGHDT and CDR2 YYEEEE. The V end lost 1 base, the J end lost 7 bases, and 11 bases lay between the germline ends. The CDR3 nucleotides read TGTGCCAGCAGCTTGTTACCCGTCGGCGGGGAGCTGTTTTTT. It specifies CASSLLPVGGELFF.

V usage is TRBV19 and J usage is TRBJ1-5; 11 nucleotides agree with TRBD1. V lost 9 bases and J lost 2; bases outside the gene matches: 9. CDR3 size: 16 residues. Germline V gives CDR1 LNHDA, CDR2 SQIVND (reference sequence). As DNA, the CDR3 is TGTGCCAGCAATGATGGACAGGGGGCAGGCAATCAGCCCCAGCATTTT. Amino acid sequence: CASNDGQGAGNQPQHF.

The chain links TRBV5-1 to TRBJ1-6, with 8 bases aligning to TRBD1. Germline assignment: CDR1 SGHRS and CDR2 YFSETQ. This CDR3 contains 16 residues. V gave up 0 bases and J gave up 6 bases; unmatched junction bases: 5. CDR3 protein: CASSLADRASNSPLHF. The DNA of the CDR3 is TGCGCCAGCAGCTTGGCGGACAGGGCCTCTAATTCACCCCTCCACTTT.

V gene TRBV5-1 combines with J gene TRBJ2-1; no clear D. Looked up from germline, CDR1 is SGHRS and CDR2 is YFSETQ. The CDR3 extends over 14 amino acids. V was pared by 3 bases and J by 0 bases, with 7 bases between. The CDR3 protein is CASSSSVSYNEQFF. The CDR3, as DNA: TGCGCCAGCAGCTCTTCTGTCTCCTACAATGAGCAGTTCTTC.

This chain connects TRBV7-6 to TRBJ2-5, with 12 positions matching TRBD2. Germline CDR1 SGHVS, CDR2 FNYEAQ. This CDR3 contains 16 residues. V lost 5 bases and J lost 4; bases outside the gene matches: 8. This CDR3 reads CASSPASGGALETQYF. DNA for the CDR3: TGTGCCAGCAGCCCGGCTAGCGGGGGGGCTCTAGAGACCCAGTACTTC.

The chain combines TRBV25-1 with TRBJ1-3, with 12 bases fitting TRBD1. The CDR3 totals 16 residues. The V gene end was trimmed by 5 bases and the J gene end by 4 bases; junction bases not matched to a gene: 6. Germline CDR1 MGHDK, CDR2 SYGVNS. The CDR3 sequence is CASSPGQGAGGNTIYF. The CDR3, as DNA: TGTGCCAGCAGTCCGGGACAGGGGGCTGGAGGAAACACCATATATTTT.

The rearrangement joins TRBV18 to TRBJ2-7; no firm D call. The CDR3 covers 15 residues. CDR1 KGHSH and CDR2 LQKENI come from the germline V gene. Trimming stripped 0 bases from V and 0 bases from J, with 9 bases between. As DNA, the CDR3 is TGTGCCAGCTCACCACCGTCGGAGACCTCCTACGAGCAGTACTTC. It is translated as CASSPPSETSYEQYF.

V usage is TRBV28 and J usage is TRBJ1-2; D gene unclear. This CDR3 comprises 11 residues. Germline V CDR1 and CDR2: MDHEN, SYDVKM. V lost 11 bases to trimming and J lost 4 bases, with 11 bases between them. Here the CDR3 reads CAARAVYGYTF. CDR3 nucleotide sequence: TGTGCCGCGAGGGCAGTCTATGGCTACACCTTC.

V gene TRBV9 combines with J gene TRBJ1-3; no definite D call. The CDR3 runs 14 residues. V was shortened by 3 bases and J by 0 bases, with 7 bases between the two germline ends. Germline CDR1 reads SGDLS; CDR2 reads YYNGEE. CDR3 coding DNA: TGTGCCAGCAGCGCAGGCGTCTCTGGAAACACCATATATTTT. Translated, it gives CASSAGVSGNTIYF.